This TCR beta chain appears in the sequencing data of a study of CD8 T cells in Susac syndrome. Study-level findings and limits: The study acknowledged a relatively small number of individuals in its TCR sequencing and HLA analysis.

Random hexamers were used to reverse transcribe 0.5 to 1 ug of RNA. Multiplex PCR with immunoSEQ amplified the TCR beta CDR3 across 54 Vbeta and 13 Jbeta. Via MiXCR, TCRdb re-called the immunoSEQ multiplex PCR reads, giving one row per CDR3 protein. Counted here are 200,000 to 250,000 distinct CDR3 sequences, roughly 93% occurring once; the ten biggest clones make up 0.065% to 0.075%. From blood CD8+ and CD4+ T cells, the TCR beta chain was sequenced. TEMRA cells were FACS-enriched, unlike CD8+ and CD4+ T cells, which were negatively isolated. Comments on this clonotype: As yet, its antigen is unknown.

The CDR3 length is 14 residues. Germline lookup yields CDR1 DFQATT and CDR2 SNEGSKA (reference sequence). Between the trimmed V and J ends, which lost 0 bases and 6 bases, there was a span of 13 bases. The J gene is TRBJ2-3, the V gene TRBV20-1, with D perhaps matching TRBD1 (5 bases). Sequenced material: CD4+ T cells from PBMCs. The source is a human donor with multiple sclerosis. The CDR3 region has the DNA TGCAGTGCTAGAGATCAGGGCCTTGGGGATACGCAGTATTTT. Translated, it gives CSARDQGLGDTQYF.